The 13 T cell receptor beta chains in this list originate from one sample, sequenced in a study of shared clonotypes between healthy human individuals. Method: immunoSEQ multiplex PCR; TCRdb's copy keeps in-frame clones and lacks some. Of approximately 2.5 million clones in the sample, 80% to 95% were seen once. Sequenced: naive CD4+ T cells from PBMCs. The subset: CD45RA+ positively selected. The receptors shown here come from a man between 18 and 35 years old in good health. Some clones in this sample may be carry-over from other donors' samples.

The V and J genes are TRBV19 and TRBJ2-2; TRBD2 aligns across 8 bases. CDR1 is LNHDA and CDR2 is SQIVND in the germline V gene (reference sequence). The trim removed 1 base at V and 7 bases at J, leaving 5 bases unmatched. CDR3 length: 15 residues. The CDR3 here is CASSIVSGSIGELFF. DNA of the CDR3: TGTGCCAGTAGTATAGTGAGCGGGAGTATCGGGGAGCTGTTTTTT.

The CDR3 here is CASSEVWARTDTQYF. Written as DNA, the CDR3 is TGTGCCAGCAGTGAAGTGTGGGCCCGCACAGATACGCAGTATTTT. V and J are TRBV2 and TRBJ2-3; D is unclear. The CDR3 has 15 amino acids. The germline CDR1 and CDR2 sequences are SNHLY and FYNNEI. Trimming shortened V by 1 base and J by 1 base, and 9 bases separated the two germline ends.

The J gene is TRBJ2-7, the V gene TRBV5-6; 11 bases are shared with TRBD2. Germline assignment: CDR1 SGHDT and CDR2 YYEEEE. This CDR3 is built from 18 residues. V lost 1 base and J lost 2; bases outside the gene matches: 11. This CDR3 is CASSLIGKGLAGTYEQYF. Written as DNA, the CDR3 is TGTGCCAGCAGCTTGATCGGTAAAGGACTAGCGGGTACCTACGAGCAGTACTTC. Based on the CDR3 plus reference TRBV5-6 and TRBJ2-7, the full variable domain is DAGVTQSPTHLIKTRGQQVTLRCSPKSGHDTVSWYQQALGQGPQFIFQYYEEEERQRGNFPDRFSGHQFPNYSSELNVNALLLGDSALYLCASSLIGKGLAGTYEQYFGPGTRLTVT.

CDR3 DNA sequence: TGTGCCAGCAGCAAAAGGGGGGGGAGCTATGGCTACACCTTC. Protein sequence: CASSKRGGSYGYTF. The chain employs TRBV21-1 and TRBJ1-2. TRBV21-1 has pseudogene status. The CDR3 totals 14 residues.

V usage is TRBV18 and J usage is TRBJ1-2; TRBD1 aligns across 10 bases. The germline CDR1 and CDR2 sequences are KGHSH and LQKENI. The CDR3 extends over 16 amino acids. V gave up 1 base and J gave up 8 bases; unmatched junction bases: 10. The CDR3 protein is CASSPLMPGQGKGYTF. The CDR3, as DNA: TGTGCCAGCTCACCACTGATGCCGGGACAGGGGAAAGGCTACACCTTC.

The chain carries TRBV7-8 and TRBJ1-5; TRBD1 aligns across 7 bases. Germline trimming cut 4 bases from V and 4 bases from J; bases unmatched to any gene: 10. Germline-derived CDR1 and CDR2 are SGHVS and FQNEAQ. The CDR3 runs 16 residues. The CDR3 reads CASSSTRDRLNQPQHF. In DNA form, the CDR3 reads TGTGCCAGCAGCTCCACCCGGGACAGACTTAATCAGCCCCAGCATTTT.

This chain joins TRBV11-2 and TRBJ1-1, with D unresolved. Germline-derived CDR1 and CDR2 are SGHAT and FQNNGV. V lost 8 bases, J lost 0 bases, and 10 bases lay in between. The CDR3 has 13 residues. The CDR3 coding sequence is TGTGCCAGCGTCCATGAGGTGAACACTGAAGCTTTCTTT. Translated: CASVHEVNTEAFF.

Regarding this clone: Within the sample, other DNA sequences also encode this same CDR3. This chain uses TRBV10-3 with TRBJ2-3, with D unclear. Per the germline V gene, CDR1 is ENHRY and CDR2 is SYGVKD. The CDR3 covers 14 residues. Trimming took 0 bases from V and 3 from J, leaving 7 bases between them. CDR3 in amino acids: CAISESIGTDTQYF. In DNA, the CDR3 is TGTGCCATCAGTGAGTCGATAGGAACAGATACGCAGTATTTT.

V is TRBV6-4 and J is TRBJ1-2; TRBD1 is a possible D gene (5 bases). This CDR3 contains 14 residues. The germline gives CDR1 MRHNA, CDR2 SNTAGT. V shed 6 bases and J shed 4 bases, with 15 bases lying between them. The DNA for the CDR3 is TGTGCCAGCAGCCGTAGTGGGGGGATCTATGGCTACACCTTC. It codes for CASSRSGGIYGYTF.

CDR3 sequence reads: CASRNFGTPNYGYTF. The CDR3 nucleotides read TGTGCCAGTAGAAATTTTGGGACACCAAACTATGGCTACACCTTC. The rearrangement uses TRBV19 and TRBJ1-2; D may be TRBD1 (6 bases). This CDR3 has 15 residues. Per germline, CDR1 LNHDA and CDR2 SQIVND (reference sequence). Between the trimmed V and J ends, which lost 6 bases and 2 bases, there was a span of 16 bases.

The chain joins TRBV6-6 to TRBJ1-2; a possible D gene is TRBD1 (6 bases). The V end was cut by 4 bases, the J end by 2 bases, with 11 bases between. CDR3 length: 14 residues. Germline V gene data show CDR1 as MNHNY and CDR2 as SVGAGI (reference sequence). CDR3 in amino acids: CASSSRGANYGYTF. The CDR3 nucleotides are TGTGCCAGCAGTTCCCGGGGGGCGAACTATGGCTACACCTTC.

This clone is a singleton in its sample. The chain recombines TRBV7-2 with TRBJ1-1, with unresolved D. Trimming left V 0 bases short and J 3 bases short, with 5 bases between. Germline V gives CDR1 SGHTA, CDR2 FQGNSA. This CDR3 comprises 13 residues. This CDR3 reads CASSLAQYTEAFF. CDR3 coding DNA: TGTGCCAGCAGCTTAGCACAGTACACTGAAGCTTTCTTT.

This clone was found once. The chain links TRBV9 to TRBJ2-2, with 7 positions matching TRBD1. Germline V gene sequence: CDR1 SGDLS, CDR2 YYNGEE. This CDR3 has 14 amino acids. V was clipped by 5 bases and J by 5 bases; unmatched bases: 6. The CDR3 DNA is TGTGCCAGCAGTATTACGACAGGGACCGGGGAGCTGTTTTTT. It specifies CASSITTGTGELFF.